Included here is one TCR beta chain sequence, with context. This specimen comes from a study of T cell responses to AZD1222 COVID-19 vaccine. CDR1 and CDR2 (germline): MDHEN, SYDVKM. The CDR3 contains 15 residues. The ends were cut back, 2 bases at V and 3 bases at J, with 13 bases in the middle. TCRdb's table, derived via immunoSEQ multiplex PCR, lists solely in-frame clones and lacks some. The sample yields approximately 77,000 clones, about 90% seen once. The genes are TRBV28 and TRBJ1-2, with D uncertain. This TCR was sampled from an adult in good health. This specimen was peripheral blood, taken on day 0 of MenACWY control vaccination. DNA of the CDR3: TGTGCCAGCAGTTTAGATTCCCTTTCCCACTATGGCTACACCTTC. This gives the protein CASSLDSLSHYGYTF.